Following are 15 T cell receptor beta chains from one sample sequenced in a study of T-cell reconstitution after alpha-beta-depleted transplantation in children. Unique molecular identifiers were used to barcode this TCRbeta library. TCRdb redid the calling of the PCR reads with MiXCR, one entry per CDR3 protein. The table lists some 290,000 distinct CDR3 sequences, around 25% of them singletons. The sample in question was PBMCs, mostly from graft donor cells, obtained 180 days after TCRalphabeta/CD19-depleted stem cell transplant. All receptors derive from a male patient under 18 who had a stem cell transplant for acute lymphoblastic leukemia, so the T cells may come from the graft donor.

This chain connects TRBV24-1 to TRBJ2-5; D is uncertain. The V and J ends lost 6 bases and 4 bases respectively, with 11 bases between them. This CDR3 has 13 residues. CDR1 and CDR2 from the germline V gene are KGHDR and SFDVKD. CDR3 amino acids: CATSLSVVETQYF. The CDR3 DNA reads TGTGCCACCAGTCTCTCAGTAGTAGAGACCCAGTACTTC.

This clonotype was picked up a small number of times. The chain recombines TRBV27 with TRBJ1-2, with D unresolved. Germline assignment: CDR1 MNHEY and CDR2 SMNVEV (reference sequence). The CDR3 contains 12 residues. V dropped 5 bases and J dropped 4 bases, with 8 bases sitting between them. DNA of the CDR3: TGTGCCAGCAGTCCTGGGCCCTATGGCTACACCTTC. Residues: CASSPGPYGYTF.

V gene TRBV20-1 combines with J gene TRBJ2-7; 8 bases agree with TRBD2. Unmatched junction bases numbered 14, after V lost 5 bases and J lost 5 bases. CDR1 DFQATT and CDR2 SNEGSKA come from the germline V gene (reference sequence). The CDR3 spans 15 residues. This chain's CDR3 is CSADNPTSGSNEQYF. The CDR3 DNA is TGCAGTGCTGACAACCCCACCAGCGGGAGTAACGAGCAGTACTTC.

This chain uses TRBV20-1 with TRBJ2-5; D is ambiguous. Trimming left V 3 bases short and J 4 bases short, with 12 bases between. The CDR3 loop spans 13 amino acids. Germline V gene data show CDR1 as DFQATT and CDR2 as SNEGSKA (reference sequence). CDR3 in amino acids: CSARPLGGETQYF. The CDR3 coding sequence is TGCAGTGCTAGGCCGCTAGGTGGAGAGACCCAGTACTTC.

As regards this clonotype: The missing conserved phenylalanine or tryptophan at the end of this CDR3 makes a read error likely. The chain is built from TRBV7-2 and TRBJ2-7; the match to TRBD1 covers 7 bases. The CDR3 loop spans 13 amino acids. Per germline, CDR1 SGHTA and CDR2 FQGNSA. V shed 4 bases and J 2 bases; nucleotides not matched to a gene: 2. The CDR3 region has the DNA TGTGCCAGCAGCTACAGGGGAGCCTACGAGCAGTACTTG. Residues: CASSYRGAYEQYL.

The J gene is TRBJ2-3, the V gene TRBV2, with TRBD2 identical over 8 bases. The CDR3 is 15 amino acids. The germline V gene encodes CDR1 SNHLY and CDR2 FYNNEI. Germline trimming cut 5 bases from V and 0 bases from J; bases unmatched to any gene: 4. CDR3 sequence reads: CASSPLAASTDTQYF. As DNA, the CDR3 is TGTGCCAGCAGTCCACTAGCGGCGAGCACAGATACGCAGTATTTT.

This clonotype was detected only a few times. The V gene is TRBV4-1, the J gene TRBJ2-3; perhaps TRBD2 as D (5 bases). The CDR3 runs 16 residues. V lost 8 bases and J lost 2, with 20 bases in between. CDR1 is MGHRA and CDR2 is YSYEKL in the germline V gene. The CDR3 spells CASALIGMISTDTQYF. CDR3 DNA sequence: TGCGCCAGCGCCCTTATCGGGATGATATCCACAGATACGCAGTATTTT.

The CDR3 protein is CASSEDRATGELFF. CDR3 sequence (DNA): TGTGCCAGCAGTGAGGACAGGGCCACCGGGGAGCTGTTTTTT. J is TRBJ2-2 and V is TRBV2; 8 bases are a match to TRBD1. This CDR3 comprises 14 residues. Germline values: CDR1 SNHLY, CDR2 FYNNEI. V trimming: 3 bases; J trimming: 4 bases; junction bases outside the gene matches: 1.

The table lists this clonotype with a few counts. The chain joins TRBV27 to TRBJ1-2, with D hard to call. The V end lost 6 bases, the J end lost 3 bases, and 20 bases lay between the germline ends. The CDR3 is 16 amino acids. CDR1 is MNHEY, CDR2 SMNVEV, per germline (reference sequence). The CDR3 is CASSRNLRRNYYGYTF. The CDR3 nucleotides read TGTGCCAGCAGCCGAAACCTGAGACGGAACTACTATGGCTACACCTTC.

This chain joins TRBV20-1 and TRBJ2-7; 12 nucleotides agree with TRBD2. CDR1 DFQATT and CDR2 SNEGSKA come from the germline V gene (reference sequence). The CDR3 is 16 residues long. Trimming removed 0 bases from V and 2 bases from J; junction bases left unmatched: 5. CDR3 bases: TGCAGTGCTAGAGATTTTGGACTAGCGGGAACCTACGAGCAGTACTTC. It yields the protein CSARDFGLAGTYEQYF.

The rearrangement uses TRBV29-1 and TRBJ1-1, with D hard to call. With 4 bases removed from V and 0 bases from J, the gap between germline ends came to 12 bases. Germline CDR1 and CDR2: SQVTM and ANQGSEA. The CDR3 contains 14 residues. For the CDR3, the DNA is TGCAGCGTTGTGGTGGGTACCATGAACACTGAAGCTTTCTTT. Translation: CSVVVGTMNTEAFF.

CDR3 coding DNA: TGTGCCAGCAGTTTCCACAGGGCATCGAACACTGAAGCTTTCTTT. As protein: CASSFHRASNTEAFF. The chain recombines TRBV12-3 or TRBV12-4 with TRBJ1-1; D might be TRBD1 (6 bases). V was trimmed by 3 bases and J by 1 base, leaving 12 bases between them. The CDR3 contains 15 residues.

The V and J genes are TRBV5-1 and TRBJ1-4, with TRBD1 identical over 10 bases. The germline gives CDR1 SGHRS, CDR2 YFSETQ. The CDR3 is 14 residues long. Trimming took 4 bases from V and 8 from J; bases not matched to a gene: 5. CDR3 region: CASSDRQGAEKLFF. The CDR3 DNA reads as TGCGCCAGCAGCGATCGACAGGGGGCGGAAAAACTGTTTTTT.

CDR3 amino acids: CASSSFLRTGKNTEAFF. CDR3 coding DNA: TGTGCCAGCAGTTCTTTCCTCCGGACGGGAAAGAACACTGAAGCTTTCTTT. J is TRBJ1-1 and V is TRBV6-2 or TRBV6-3; no reliable D call. With 4 bases removed from V and 1 base from J, the gap between germline ends came to 19 bases. The V gene's germline CDR1 is MNHEY and CDR2 SVGEGT. The CDR3 consists of 17 residues.

V usage is TRBV25-1 and J usage is TRBJ2-2, with 7 bases matching TRBD1. V dropped 1 base and J dropped 6; count of bases not matched to a gene: 8. Germline V CDR1 and CDR2: MGHDK, SYGVNS. The CDR3 is 16 amino acids. CDR3 nucleotides: TGTGCCAGCAGTGAATGGGGCACCGGGACAGCCGGGGAGCTGTTTTTT. This codes for CASSEWGTGTAGELFF.